This entry lists 8 T cell receptor beta chains sequenced from one sample in a study of blood T cell repertoires in COVID-19. Sequencing was performed with immunoSEQ multiplex PCR; in TCRdb, only in-frame clones are kept and a portion is missing. The sample lists some 140,000 clones, approximately 81% seen once, with 4.5% to 5.5% in the top ten. Sequencing input: PBMCs or T cells enriched from blood (not recorded which). These receptors originate from a man aged 40-49 years with acute COVID-19.

V gene TRBV10-1 combines with J gene TRBJ1-1; 9 bases are a match to TRBD1. Looked up from germline, CDR1 is WNHNN and CDR2 is SYGVQD (reference sequence). The trim removed 4 bases at V and 3 bases at J, leaving 3 bases unmatched. This CDR3 spans 14 amino acids. The CDR3 DNA sequence: TGCGCCAGCAGTGCGGGACAGGGCTACACTGAAGCTTTCTTT. This sequence encodes CASSAGQGYTEAFF.

J is TRBJ1-5 and V is TRBV7-9, with 9 nucleotides matching TRBD1. This CDR3 comprises 16 residues. Germline values: CDR1 SEHNR, CDR2 FQNEAQ (reference sequence). J was trimmed by 1 base and V by 1 base; bases with no gene match: 2. Written as DNA, the CDR3 is TGTGCCAGCAGCTTAGATGGACAGGGGAGCAATCAGCCCCAGCATTTT. As protein: CASSLDGQGSNQPQHF.

The chain couples TRBV6-5 to TRBJ1-6, with D possibly matching TRBD1 (5 bases). The V gene's germline CDR1 is MNHEY and CDR2 SVGAGI. The V end lost 5 bases, the J end lost 12 bases, and 20 bases lay between the germline ends. This CDR3 is 15 amino acids long. The CDR3 nucleotides read TGTGCCAGCAGTAGGGGAGGAACTACTATTAAACCCCTCCACTTT. Translation: CASSRGGTTIKPLHF.

The rearrangement links TRBV5-4 to TRBJ1-3, with D tentatively TRBD1 (5 bases). Trimming took 0 bases from V and 0 from J, leaving 10 bases between them. This CDR3 spans 16 amino acids. Looked up from germline, CDR1 is SGHNT and CDR2 is YYREEE (reference sequence). The CDR3: CASSLDLQDSGNTIYF. In DNA, the CDR3 is TGTGCCAGCAGCTTGGATCTACAGGACTCTGGAAACACCATATATTTT.

This clone was seen once. This chain joins TRBV18 and TRBJ2-7; the match to TRBD2 covers 8 bases. With 0 bases clipped from V and 4 bases from J, the junction kept 2 bases outside the gene matches. Germline V lookup: CDR1 KGHSH, CDR2 LQKENI. The CDR3 runs to 14 residues. The CDR3 sequence is CASSPPSGTYEQYF. CDR3 in DNA: TGTGCCAGCTCACCACCTAGCGGGACTTACGAGCAGTACTTC.

The genes are TRBV2 and TRBJ1-2, with D tentatively TRBD1 (5 bases). The CDR3 is 15 residues long. CDR1 SNHLY and CDR2 FYNNEI come from the germline V gene. The germline V and J ends were trimmed by 0 bases and 8 bases, with 16 bases remaining between them. The CDR3 DNA sequence: TGTGCCAGCAGTGAAGCGGGGGGTTTTACGGGAGGCTACACCTTC. Translating gives CASSEAGGFTGGYTF.

The chain links TRBV5-4 to TRBJ2-7; TRBD1 matches at 8 bases. Trimming removed 4 bases from V and 5 bases from J; junction bases left unmatched: 8. This CDR3 contains 14 residues. Germline V lookup: CDR1 SGHNT, CDR2 YYREEE (reference sequence). DNA for the CDR3: TGTGCCAGCAGCAAATGGGGACAGGTCCACGAGCAGTACTTC. This translates into CASSKWGQVHEQYF. Looking up the rest from reference TRBV5-4 and TRBJ2-7 gives the full variable domain: ETGVTQSPTHLIKTRGQQVTLRCSSQSGHNTVSWYQQALGQGPQFIFQYYREEENGRGNFPPRFSGLQFPNYSSELNVNALELDDSALYLCASSKWGQVHEQYFGPGTRLTVT.

The chain has TRBV5-4 and TRBJ2-2; 7 bases are shared with TRBD1. Trimming removed 3 bases from V and 4 bases from J; junction bases left unmatched: 6. CDR1 SGHNT and CDR2 YYREEE come from the germline V gene (reference sequence). The CDR3 consists of 15 residues. DNA for the CDR3: TGTGCCAGCAGCTCCGGGACAGTTCGCACCGGGGAGCTGTTTTTT. This encodes CASSSGTVRTGELFF.